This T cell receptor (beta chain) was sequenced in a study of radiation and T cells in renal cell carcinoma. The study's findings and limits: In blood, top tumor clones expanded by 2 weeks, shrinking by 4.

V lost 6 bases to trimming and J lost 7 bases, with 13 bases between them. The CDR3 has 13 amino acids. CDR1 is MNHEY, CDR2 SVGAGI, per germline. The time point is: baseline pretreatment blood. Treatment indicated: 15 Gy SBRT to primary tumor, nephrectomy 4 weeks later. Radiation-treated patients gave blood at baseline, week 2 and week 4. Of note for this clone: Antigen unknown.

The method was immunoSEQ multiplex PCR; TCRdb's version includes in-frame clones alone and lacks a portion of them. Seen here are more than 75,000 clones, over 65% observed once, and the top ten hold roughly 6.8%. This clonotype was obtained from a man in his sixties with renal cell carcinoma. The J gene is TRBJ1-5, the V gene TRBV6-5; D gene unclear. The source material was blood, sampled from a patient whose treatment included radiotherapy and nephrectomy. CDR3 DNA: TGTGCCAGCAGACCCGCGGGTATGCAGCCCCAGCATTTT. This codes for CASRPAGMQPQHF.